This T cell receptor (beta chain) is drawn from a study of T cell responses to AZD1222 COVID-19 vaccine. The sample holds a few counts of this clone. Clones were sequenced by immunoSEQ multiplex PCR, and TCRdb holds only the in-frame ones, with some missing. The data hold about 100,000 clones, with about 88% observed a single time. The CDR3 totals 13 residues. Germline assignment: CDR1 SGHTA and CDR2 FQGNSA. Trimming took 5 bases from V and 8 from J, leaving 10 bases between them. Sequencing used peripheral blood, obtained on day 0 of AZD1222 vaccination. The chain is built from TRBV7-2 and TRBJ1-6, with D maybe TRBD1 (6 bases). The receptor comes from an adult in good health. CDR3: CASSEYRDSPLHF. CDR3 nucleotides: TGTGCCAGCAGCGAATACAGGGATTCACCCCTCCACTTT.